This TCR beta chain was observed in a study of blood T cell repertoires in COVID-19. The wider study: Sources were T cells, B-cell-depleted T cells, or PBMCs; the material itself was cDNA or gDNA.

Germline CDR1 is SGHRS and CDR2 is YFSETQ. CDR3 length: 14 residues. V was cut by 0 bases and J by 1 base, with 7 bases left in between. Comments on this clone: The sample holds other DNA sequences that translate to the same CDR3.

In the original processing: Reference gene primer amplification gave nucleated cell count estimates. Repertoires were generated with immunoSEQ multiplex PCR, while TCRdb's copy carries only in-frame clones and drops some. Clone size and V and J calls were adopted from that table, with D and trimming inferred from the DNA. The sample records roughly 220,000 clones, around 84% being singletons. This sequence originates from a woman in her fifties or sixties who had recovered from COVID-19. This rearrangement joins TRBV5-1 to TRBJ1-1; D uncertain. The material sequenced was peripheral blood. In nucleotides, the CDR3 is TGCGCCAGCAGCTTGGCCGGAGGGAACACTGAAGCTTTCTTT. It is translated as CASSLAGGNTEAFF.